The source of this T cell receptor (beta chain) is a study of CD8 T cells in ankylosing spondylitis. With 2 bases removed from V and 1 base from J, the gap between germline ends came to 9 bases. Germline CDR1 and CDR2: KGHSH and LQKENI. The CDR3 spans 14 residues. General study results and limits: Among TCR beta sequences, a motif of eight highly homologous variants appeared characteristic of ankylosing spondylitis blood. Significant enrichment of disease-linked clones was reported in matched ankylosing spondylitis synovial fluid.

Note on this clonotype: Its antigen is undetermined.

MiXCR was run by TCRdb on the 5' RACE reads, yielding one entry per CDR3 protein. The top ten hold over 7.5% of the sample, which has 150,000 to 200,000 distinct CDR3 sequences, 18% seen once. This chain links TRBV18 with TRBJ2-7; weak D call: TRBD1 (6 bases). Source material: blood, either unsorted or a sorted T cell fraction (not recorded which). The receptor comes from a male donor with ankylosing spondylitis or in good health (not recorded which). The CDR3 protein is CASSPTDSSYEQYF. The CDR3 coding sequence is TGTGCCAGCTCACCAACGGACAGTTCCTACGAGCAGTACTTC.